This T cell receptor beta chain was captured in a study of response to subunit inactivated influenza vaccine. The study's findings and limits: It was suggested by the authors that few new T cells are recruited by each seasonal influenza vaccination.

TCRdb independently ran MiXCR on the RT-PCR reads; one entry per CDR3 protein. The profile shows 590,000 or so distinct CDR3 sequences, 12% to 15% of them singletons. The CDR3 runs 15 residues. V gave up 6 bases and J gave up 1 base, with 19 bases separating them. In germline, CDR1 is DFQATT, CDR2 SNEGSKA (reference sequence). Ten or more counts support this clonotype. The antigen remains unidentified. This receptor was obtained from a man aged 50 to 60 who received an inactivated influenza vaccine. The sample in question was PBMCs from blood, obtained 14 to 15 days before vaccination. This rearrangement joins TRBV20-1 to TRBJ2-7, with D maybe TRBD1 (5 bases). CDR3 nucleotide sequence: TGCAGTGCGTTGCCTAGGGGCCCACTTTCCTACGAGCAGTACTTC. It translates to CSALPRGPLSYEQYF.